This T cell receptor (beta chain) is drawn from a study of T cell responses to AZD1222 COVID-19 vaccine. Study-wide results and caveats: Of spike-specific TCRs, nearly half reportedly target regions left unmutated in variants. There were mostly white British donors and more females than males, and clonal diversity was possibly underestimated.

Details on this clone: Its specificity is unknown.

Assay used: immunoSEQ multiplex PCR; TCRdb lists only in-frame clones, some missing. This table holds about 150,000 clones, over 75% found once. The germline V gene has CDR1 LNHDA and CDR2 SQIVND (reference sequence). V lost 3 bases, J lost 5 bases, and 15 bases stayed unmatched. The CDR3 length is 18 residues. This material consisted of peripheral blood, taken on day 0 of AZD1222 vaccination. The clonotype originates from an adult in good health. V and J are TRBV19 and TRBJ1-2, with 10 bases that match TRBD1. DNA of the CDR3: TGTGCCAGTAGTATCGGTCCCCAGCCGGGACAGGGGATTTATGGCTACACCTTC. It codes for CASSIGPQPGQGIYGYTF.